The 17 T cell receptor beta chains below were found in one sample sequenced in a study of blood T cell repertoires in COVID-19. TCRdb's copy holds only in-frame clones and misses some; the assay was immunoSEQ multiplex PCR. The sample records some 140,000 clones, 65% to 90% being singletons. The sequencing sample was made of peripheral blood. Receptors originate from an older woman with COVID-19, enrolled during active disease.

V and J are TRBV25-1 and TRBJ2-1; possibly TRBD1 for D (5 bases). This CDR3 contains 11 residues. From germline, CDR1 is MGHDK and CDR2 SYGVNS. The V and J ends lost 6 bases and 15 bases respectively, with 15 bases between them. CDR3 region: CASSDTRVRFF. The CDR3, as DNA: TGTGCCAGCAGCGACACCAGGGTGAGGTTCTTC.

This chain's CDR3 is CARSFRGRDSWGYTF. CDR3 DNA: TGTGCCAGAAGCTTCAGGGGACGTGACTCATGGGGCTACACCTTC. The gene calls are TRBV7-5 and TRBJ1-2; the D call in the table, TRBD1, was not verified against the DNA. TRBV7-5 is an annotated pseudogene. The CDR3 covers 15 residues.

The chain links TRBV5-1 to TRBJ1-2; perhaps TRBD1 as D (5 bases). V lost 3 bases, J lost 5 bases, and 11 bases lay in between. This CDR3 is built from 13 residues. In germline, CDR1 is SGHRS, CDR2 YFSETQ. CDR3 DNA sequence: TGCGCCAGCAGCTCCCAGGGAGGGTATGGCTACACCTTC. Translated, it gives CASSSQGGYGYTF.

The CDR3, as DNA: TGTGCCAGCAGCTCTCCACGACTAGCGGGAGGTAGCCGAGAGACCCAGTACTTC. Amino acids: CASSSPRLAGGSRETQYF. The V call is TRBV5-6, the J call TRBJ2-5; 13 bases are shared with TRBD2. The ends lost 3 bases at V and 4 bases at J; junction bases unmatched: 12. Germline loops: CDR1 SGHDT, CDR2 YYEEEE. The length of the CDR3 is 18 residues.

This clone was seen more than once but under ten times. The rearrangement joins TRBV27 to TRBJ1-5; TRBD1 is a possible D gene (6 bases). The CDR3 is 12 residues long. Germline lookup yields CDR1 MNHEY and CDR2 SMNVEV (reference sequence). With 10 bases removed from V and 4 bases from J, the gap between germline ends came to 11 bases. The CDR3 bases are TGTGCCACGCAACAGGGAAATCAGCCCCAGCATTTT. Translating gives CATQQGNQPQHF.

The chain combines TRBV19 with TRBJ2-3, with D hard to call. CDR3 length: 13 residues. Per germline, CDR1 LNHDA and CDR2 SQIVND (reference sequence). V shed 1 base and J shed 6 bases, with 8 bases lying between them. CDR3 sequence reads: CASSIAHSDTQYF. The CDR3, as DNA: TGTGCCAGTAGTATAGCCCACAGCGATACGCAGTATTTT. The full variable domain, its missing parts supplied by reference TRBV19 and TRBJ2-3, is DGGITQSPKYLFRKEGQNVTLSCEQNLNHDAMYWYRQDPGQGLRLIYYSQIVNDFQKGDIAEGYSVSREKKESFPLTVTSAQKNPTAFYLCASSIAHSDTQYFGPGTRLTVL.

The CDR3 DNA sequence: TGTGCCAGCAGTGCACCGGTACAGGCGAACACCGGGGAGCTGTTTTTT. Translating it yields CASSAPVQANTGELFF. The chain combines TRBV6-1 with TRBJ2-2; a weak D match, TRBD1 (5 bases). Trimming left V 4 bases short and J 0 bases short, with 12 bases between. This CDR3 comprises 16 residues. Germline V lookup: CDR1 MNHNS, CDR2 SASEGT.

The CDR3 DNA is TGTGCCAGTCTTTCGACAGGGAAGCTTAACTATGGCTACACCTTC. It is translated as CASLSTGKLNYGYTF. This sequence joins TRBV19 and TRBJ1-2, with 7 bases identical to TRBD1. CDR1 is LNHDA, CDR2 SQIVND, per germline (reference sequence). Trimming cost V 8 bases and J 1 base; bases outside gene matches: 10. The CDR3 is 15 residues long.

The V call is TRBV9, the J call TRBJ1-6; D perhaps matches TRBD1 (5 bases). Trimming pared 0 bases from V and 11 bases from J, leaving 12 bases between. Germline V CDR1 and CDR2: SGDLS, YYNGEE. The CDR3 is made up of 14 amino acids. CDR3 amino acids: CASSVAQGGTPLHF. CDR3 in DNA: TGTGCCAGCAGCGTAGCCCAGGGTGGGACACCCCTCCACTTT.

The chain carries TRBV27 and TRBJ1-4; 7 nucleotides match TRBD1. CDR1 MNHEY and CDR2 SMNVEV come from the germline V gene (reference sequence). The CDR3 runs to 15 residues. V lost 7 bases and J lost 3; bases outside the gene matches: 8. CDR3 in amino acids: CASTYKGAPNEKLFF. CDR3 nucleotide sequence: TGTGCCAGCACCTATAAGGGGGCACCTAATGAAAAACTGTTTTTT.

On this clone itself: Other nucleotide sequences in the sample specify the same CDR3. The chain links TRBV18 to TRBJ1-5, with 7 bases identical to TRBD1. The CDR3 contains 15 residues. The ends lost 2 bases at V and 1 base at J; junction bases unmatched: 2. Germline values: CDR1 KGHSH, CDR2 LQKENI. CDR3 sequence reads: CASSPGTVSNQPQHF. As DNA, the CDR3 is TGTGCCAGCTCACCAGGGACAGTGAGCAATCAGCCCCAGCATTTT.

V gene TRBV5-4 combines with J gene TRBJ1-3; 7 bases align to TRBD1. The length of the CDR3 is 17 residues. Germline lookup yields CDR1 SGHNT and CDR2 YYREEE (reference sequence). Germline trimming cut 0 bases from V and 2 bases from J; bases unmatched to any gene: 8. Here the CDR3 reads CASSLGHRGSAGNTIYF. The CDR3 nucleotides are TGTGCCAGCAGCTTGGGACACAGGGGCTCGGCTGGAAACACCATATATTTT.

V usage is TRBV7-2 and J usage is TRBJ1-2; 11 bases match TRBD1. The V gene's germline CDR1 is SGHTA and CDR2 FQGNSA. V gave up 5 bases and J gave up 6 bases; unmatched junction bases: 11. This CDR3 region has 16 residues. As DNA, the CDR3 is TGTGCCAGCAGCACTCCCGGGACAGGGGGTACTAATGGCTACACCTTC. This codes for CASSTPGTGGTNGYTF.

This sequence joins TRBV5-5 and TRBJ1-5; no reliable D call. Looked up from germline, CDR1 is SGHKS and CDR2 is YYEKEE (reference sequence). Trimming took off 4 bases at V and 1 base at J, with 6 bases between the two ends. This CDR3 is 13 amino acids long. CDR3: CASSPLSNQPQHF. The CDR3 region has the DNA TGTGCCAGCAGCCCCTTGAGCAATCAGCCCCAGCATTTT.

This clone has a handful of counts. This rearrangement joins TRBV6-5 to TRBJ2-7; 11 nucleotides line up with TRBD2. Germline CDR1 and CDR2: MNHEY and SVGAGI. V gave up 5 bases and J gave up 0 bases; unmatched junction bases: 3. The CDR3 is made up of 15 amino acids. CDR3 sequence reads: CASSTGTSGSYEQYF. As DNA, the CDR3 is TGTGCCAGCAGTACGGGGACTAGCGGCTCCTACGAGCAGTACTTC.

Details on this clone: Other DNA sequences in this sample translate to the same CDR3. The rearrangement links TRBV5-1 to TRBJ1-4; D perhaps matches TRBD1 (6 bases). The V gene lost 0 bases and the J gene lost 7 bases, with 10 bases spanning the gap. This CDR3 is 14 amino acids long. Germline CDR1 and CDR2: SGHRS and YFSETQ. CDR3 sequence reads: CASSLGQAGEKLFF. The CDR3 DNA sequence: TGCGCCAGCAGCTTGGGACAGGCTGGTGAAAAACTGTTTTTT. Drawing the rest from reference TRBV5-1 and TRBJ1-4, the complete variable domain is KAGVTQTPRYLIKTRGQQVTLSCSPISGHRSVSWYQQTPGQGLQFLFEYFSETQRNKGNFPGRFSGRQFSNSRSEMNVSTLELGDSALYLCASSLGQAGEKLFFGSGTQLSVL.

This sequence joins TRBV2 and TRBJ1-5; 8 bases map to TRBD1. CDR3 length: 13 residues. CDR1 and CDR2 (germline): SNHLY, FYNNEI. J gave up 7 bases and V 8 bases, and 7 bases lay outside the gene matches. As DNA, the CDR3 is TGTGCCAGCCAAGGACAGGGCGTCCAGCCCCAGCATTTT. Translated, it gives CASQGQGVQPQHF.